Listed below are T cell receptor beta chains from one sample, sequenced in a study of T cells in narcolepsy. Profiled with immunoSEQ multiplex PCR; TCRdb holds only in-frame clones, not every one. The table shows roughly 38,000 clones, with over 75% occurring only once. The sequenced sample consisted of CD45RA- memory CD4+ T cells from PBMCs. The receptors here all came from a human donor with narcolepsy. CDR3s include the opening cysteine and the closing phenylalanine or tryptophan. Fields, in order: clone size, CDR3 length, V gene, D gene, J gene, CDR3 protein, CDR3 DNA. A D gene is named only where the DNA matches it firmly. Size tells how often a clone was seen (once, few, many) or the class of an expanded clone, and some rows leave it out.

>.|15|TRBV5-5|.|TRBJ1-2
CASSSEPGTDYGYTF
TGTGCCAGCAGCTCAGAGCCCGGGACGGACTATGGCTACACCTTC
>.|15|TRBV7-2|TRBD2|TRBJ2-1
CASSLAWTSGNEQFF
TGTGCCAGCAGCTTAGCGTGGACTAGCGGCAATGAGCAGTTCTTC
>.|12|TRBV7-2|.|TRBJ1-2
CASSTRSYGYTF
TGTGCCAGCAGCACCCGTTCCTATGGCTACACCTTC
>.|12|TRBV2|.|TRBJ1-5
CASSEAAWHQHF
TGTGCCAGCAGTGAAGCGGCCTGGCACCAGCATTTT
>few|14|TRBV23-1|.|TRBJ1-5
CASGLVPYNQPQHF
TGCGCCAGCGGTCTGGTGCCGTACAATCAGCCCCAGCATTTT
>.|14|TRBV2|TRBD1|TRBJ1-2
CASKDRERYYGYTF
TGTGCCAGCAAGGACAGGGAGCGCTACTATGGCTACACCTTC
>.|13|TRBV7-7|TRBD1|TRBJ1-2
CASSRQGSDGYTF
TGTGCCAGCAGCCGACAGGGATCAGATGGCTACACCTTC
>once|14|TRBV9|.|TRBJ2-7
CASSVGGGFYEQYF
TGTGCCAGCAGCGTAGGTGGGGGGTTCTACGAGCAGTACTTC
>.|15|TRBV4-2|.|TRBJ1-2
CASSPRITGDYGYTF
TGTGCCAGCAGCCCGAGGATAACAGGAGACTATGGCTACACCTTC
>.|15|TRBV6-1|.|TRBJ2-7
CASSVRDTISYEQYF
TGTGCCAGCAGTGTCCGGGACACAATCTCCTACGAGCAGTACTTC
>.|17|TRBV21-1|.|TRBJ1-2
CASSKGESGFRNYGYTF
TGTGCCAGCAGCAAAGGGGAGTCAGGGTTTCGTAACTATGGCTACACCTTC
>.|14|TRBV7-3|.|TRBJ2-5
CASSADTGRETQYF
TGTGCCAGCAGCGCGGACACCGGCAGGGAGACCCAGTACTTC
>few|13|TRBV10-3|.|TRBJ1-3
CAISADSGNTIYF
TGTGCCATCAGTGCCGACTCTGGAAACACCATATATTTT
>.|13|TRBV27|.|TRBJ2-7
CASSLSGAYEQYF
TGTGCCAGCAGTTTATCCGGCGCGTACGAGCAGTACTTC
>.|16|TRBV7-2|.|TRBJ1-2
CASSLSPGQSLYGYTF
TGTGCCAGCAGCTTATCCCCGGGACAATCACTCTATGGCTACACCTTC
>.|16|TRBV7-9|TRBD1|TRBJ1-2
CASSLEAGQGSYGYTF
TGTGCCAGCAGCTTAGAGGCAGGACAGGGAAGCTATGGCTACACCTTC
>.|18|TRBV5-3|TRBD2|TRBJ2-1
CARSLEPVTSGGQGEQFF
TGTGCCAGAAGCTTGGAACCCGTGACTAGCGGGGGGCAGGGTGAGCAGTTCTTC
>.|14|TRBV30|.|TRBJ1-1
CAWESGRGNTEAFF
TGTGCCTGGGAGAGTGGGAGGGGAAACACTGAAGCTTTCTTT
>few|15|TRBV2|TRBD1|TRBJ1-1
CASRDRGWLNTEAFF
TGTGCCAGCAGGGACAGGGGTTGGTTGAACACTGAAGCTTTCTTT
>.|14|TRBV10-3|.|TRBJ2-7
CAISESGGPYEQYF
TGTGCCATCAGTGAGTCGGGGGGGCCCTACGAGCAGTACTTC
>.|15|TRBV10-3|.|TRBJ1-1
CAISEQGGLNTEAFF
TGTGCCATCAGTGAACAGGGTGGGTTGAACACTGAAGCTTTCTTT